This TCR beta chain was identified during a study of CD8+ T cells in alopecia areata (dated by TCRdb to the late 2010s). Concerning the study at large: Treated patients were enrolled in an open-label pilot trial of oral tofacitinib, 5 to 10 mg twice daily, for moderate-to-severe alopecia areata. Patients stayed on tofacitinib for 6 to 18 months and then had 6 months of follow-up off drug so that delayed response and recurrence could be assessed. In both human patients and the C3H/HeJ mouse model, the study applied high-throughput TCRbeta sequencing to look at T cell clonal expansion in alopecia areata. In humans, TCRbeta sequencing was performed on scalp tissue and on sorted CD4+ and CD8+ peripheral blood T cells from healthy controls and from patients with patchy or totalis/universalis alopecia areata. Patients on tofacitinib were biopsied at baseline and after 4 and 24 weeks of treatment, and several of the patients also had a later scalp biopsy. Clonality in the scalp was compared among normal scalp (n=4), patchy alopecia areata scalp (n=8), and alopecia totalis/universalis scalp (n=8). The RNA source kit depended on sample type: the PAXgene miRNA kit for fixed scalp, the miRNeasy kit for PBMCs, and the RNeasy kit for mouse skin. immunoSEQ multiplex PCR using 35 Vbeta forward primers and 13 Jbeta reverse primers was used to amplify TCRbeta CDR3 regions. Overall results and qualifications from the work: Shared TCR sequences between patients were less evident than in mice, which may be partly attributable to HLA diversity in the patient population. Higher clonality and more expanded CD8+ clones were observed in lesional scalp than in normal scalp, particularly in alopecia totalis/universalis, a finding suggestive of antigenic drive. Resident alphabeta T cells in normal human skin are also sequenced, complicating scalp TCR repertoire analysis, unlike mouse skin dominated by gammadelta T cells.

Interpreted using the paper, the time point label stands for: baseline before oral tofacitinib. From alopecia areata patients, peripheral blood was collected along with lesional scalp punch biopsies. PBMCs were isolated by density centrifugation and stained for CD3, CD4 and CD8, and CD4+ and CD8+ T cells were sorted on a FACSAria. In the case of this clone: What antigen it recognizes has not been identified. The sample holds no much larger clone one base away, and base qualities are not on file.

Libraries were made using the immunoSEQ multiplex PCR assay. RNA was extracted from all samples and reverse transcribed into cDNA as template for TCR sequencing. SuperScript III was used for first-strand cDNA synthesis, primed with a 2:1 mix of oligo-dT and random hexamers. Amplification bias was assessed with a synthetic immune receptor repertoire, and residual bias was removed computationally. As for how the authors treated the data: Raw reads were preprocessed for error removal, and CDR3 was defined according to IMGT conventions as running from the conserved cysteine to phenylalanine. Clonality was calculated as 1 minus Shannon entropy normalized by log2 of the number of productive unique TCRs. Scalp TCRbeta sequences were cross-referenced with sorted blood CD4 and CD8 repertoires so that the CD4 or CD8 identity of scalp clones could be inferred. The source is immuneACCESS, and TCRdb retained only in-frame sequences with V and J called. Part of the clones is not carried over; for the studies checked, unresolved V genes explain less than half of this, and the remainder is unexplained. The V and J calls and clone size are taken from that table; D and trimming were inferred from the DNA. This sample has about 180,000 clones in its table, and approximately 59% of those were observed once. Together, the top ten hold roughly 15% of the sample.

This receptor was identified in a human donor with alopecia areata. The material sequenced was CD4+ T cells sorted from blood, taken at week 0.

In nucleotides, the sequence is TGTGCCAGCAGCGTAGGTCCTAGCGGGCCAGGGGAGACCCAGTACTTC. This is translated as CASSVGPSGPGETQYF. The sequence links TRBV9 to TRBJ2-5; 8 middle bases align to TRBD2. Trimming accounts for 0 bases at V and 5 bases at J, while the number of junction bases matched to no gene is 9. From the cysteine through the phenylalanine, the CDR3 covers 16 amino acids. Only the CDR3 region is kept as DNA, spanning 48 bases read in frame from base 1. From a lookup of the germline V gene, CDR1 and CDR2 are SGDLS and YYNGEE.